This TCR beta chain was observed in a study of CXCR3-negative and CXCR3-positive naive CD8 T cells. Across the study: Every library held about 1.5 +/- 0.3 million TRB reads, and the total came to approximately 140 million. General observations from the study: Naive cells that were CXCR3-negative or CXCR3-positive used TRBV-TRBJ genes alike, while memory cells diverged.

To note about this clonotype: Its antigen is undetermined.

Per germline, CDR1 MDHEN and CDR2 SYDVKM. The CDR3 sequence is 15 residues long. Libraries were UMI-labeled 5' RACE TRB cDNA. TCRdb reanalyzed the 5' RACE reads and collapses them to one entry per CDR3 protein, without DNA. The ten most abundant clones cover less than 0.55% of a sample with over 100,000 distinct CDR3 sequences. The clonotype originates from a human donor in good health. Some clones in this sample may be carry-over from other donors' samples. The sample consisted of naive CXCR3- CD8+ T cells from blood. Described subset: CD45RO-CCR7+CD27+CD95- naive CD8+ T cells lacking CXCR3 (TNR3-). The chain couples TRBV28 to TRBJ2-2; as DNA is missing, the TRBD1 call by TCRdb cannot be tested. The CDR3 loop reads CASSFGAGNTGELFF.